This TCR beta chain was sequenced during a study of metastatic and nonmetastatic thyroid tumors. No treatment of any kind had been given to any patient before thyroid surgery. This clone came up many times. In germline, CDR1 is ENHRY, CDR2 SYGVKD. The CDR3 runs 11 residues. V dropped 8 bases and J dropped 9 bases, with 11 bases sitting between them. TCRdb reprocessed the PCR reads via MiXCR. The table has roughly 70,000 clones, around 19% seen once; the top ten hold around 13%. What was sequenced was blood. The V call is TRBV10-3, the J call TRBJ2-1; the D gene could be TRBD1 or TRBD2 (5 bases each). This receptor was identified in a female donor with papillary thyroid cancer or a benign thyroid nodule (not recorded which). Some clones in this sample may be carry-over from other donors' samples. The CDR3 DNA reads TGTGCCATCGGGGGTGCGGGTGAGCAGTTCTTC. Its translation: CAIGGAGEQFF.